This T cell receptor (beta chain) is from a study of T cell changes during pregnancy in multiple sclerosis. Germline CDR1 MNHNS, CDR2 SASEGT. The CDR3 length is 16 residues. J lost 5 bases, V lost 3 bases, and 10 bases had no gene match. TCRdb's table, derived via immunoSEQ multiplex PCR, lists solely in-frame clones and lacks some. The sample records nearly 50,000 clones, 94% being singletons. The material sequenced was CD4+ T cells from peripheral blood mononuclear cells, taken in the first trimester of pregnancy. The chain couples TRBV6-1 to TRBJ1-5, with 7 bases lining up with TRBD1. The TCR originated in a female donor with multiple sclerosis, enrolled in a pregnancy study. CDR3 coding DNA: TGTGCCAGCAGTGAGAAGACAGGGCTAGGGGATCAGCCCCAGCATTTT. It encodes CASSEKTGLGDQPQHF.